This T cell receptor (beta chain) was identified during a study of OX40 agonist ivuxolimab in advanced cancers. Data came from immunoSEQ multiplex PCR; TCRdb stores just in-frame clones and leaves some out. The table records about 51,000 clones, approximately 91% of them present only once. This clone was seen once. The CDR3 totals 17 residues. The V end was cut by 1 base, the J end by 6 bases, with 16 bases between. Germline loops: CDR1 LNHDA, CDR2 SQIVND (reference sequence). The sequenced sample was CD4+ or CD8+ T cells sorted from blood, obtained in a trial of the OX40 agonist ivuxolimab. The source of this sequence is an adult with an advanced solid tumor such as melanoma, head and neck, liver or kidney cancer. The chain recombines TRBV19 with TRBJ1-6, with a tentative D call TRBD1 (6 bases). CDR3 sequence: CASSIGPMGAGNSPLHF. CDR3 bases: TGTGCCAGTAGTATAGGCCCCATGGGGGCAGGTAATTCACCCCTCCACTTT.